This TCR beta chain stems from a study of CD8+ T cells in alopecia areata. Background on the study: Each day, treated patients took oral tofacitinib twice, at 5 to 10 mg per dose.

The germline V and J ends were trimmed by 6 bases and 8 bases, with 13 bases remaining between them. The CDR3 contains 12 residues. Germline CDR1 and CDR2: KGHSH and LQKENI. This clone has more than one count but fewer than ten. Reverse transcription of extracted RNA yielded cDNA, which provided the sequencing template. The table came from immunoSEQ multiplex PCR; TCRdb's copy has only in-frame clones and leaves some out. The top ten clones hold approximately 15% of a sample with approximately 180,000 clones, 59% of them seen once. The chain links TRBV18 to TRBJ1-2; D call uncertain. The sample was CD4+ T cells sorted from blood, taken at week 0. This receptor was identified in a human donor with alopecia areata. The CDR3: CASSGYTEGYTF. CDR3 in DNA: TGTGCCAGCTCGGGTTACACGGAAGGCTACACCTTC.